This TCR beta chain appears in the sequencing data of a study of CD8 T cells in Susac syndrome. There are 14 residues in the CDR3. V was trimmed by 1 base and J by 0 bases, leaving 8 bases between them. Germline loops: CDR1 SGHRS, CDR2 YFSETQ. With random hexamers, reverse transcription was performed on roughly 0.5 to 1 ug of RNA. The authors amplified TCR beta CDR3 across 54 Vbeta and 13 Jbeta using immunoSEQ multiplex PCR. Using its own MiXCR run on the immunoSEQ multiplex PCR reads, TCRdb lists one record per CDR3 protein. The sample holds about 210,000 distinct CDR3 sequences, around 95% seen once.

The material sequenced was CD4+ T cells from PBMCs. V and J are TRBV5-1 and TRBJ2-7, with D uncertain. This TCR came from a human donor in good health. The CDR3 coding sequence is TGCGCCAGCAGCTTGCAAGCAGACTCCTACGAGCAGTACTTC. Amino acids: CASSLQADSYEQYF. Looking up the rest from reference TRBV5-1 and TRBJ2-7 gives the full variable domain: KAGVTQTPRYLIKTRGQQVTLSCSPISGHRSVSWYQQTPGQGLQFLFEYFSETQRNKGNFPGRFSGRQFSNSRSEMNVSTLELGDSALYLCASSLQADSYEQYFGPGTRLTVT.